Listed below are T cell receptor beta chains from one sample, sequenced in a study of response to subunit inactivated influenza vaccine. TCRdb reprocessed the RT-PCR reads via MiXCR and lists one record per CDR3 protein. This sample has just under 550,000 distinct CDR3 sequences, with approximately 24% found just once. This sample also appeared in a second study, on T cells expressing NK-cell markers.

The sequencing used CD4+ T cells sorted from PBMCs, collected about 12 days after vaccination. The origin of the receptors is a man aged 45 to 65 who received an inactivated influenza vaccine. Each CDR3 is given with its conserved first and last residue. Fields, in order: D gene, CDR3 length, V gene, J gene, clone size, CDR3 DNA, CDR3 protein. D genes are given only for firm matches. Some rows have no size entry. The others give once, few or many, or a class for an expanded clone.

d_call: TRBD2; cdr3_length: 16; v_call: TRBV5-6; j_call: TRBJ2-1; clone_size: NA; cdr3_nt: TGTGCCAGCAGATTGCTAGCGGGATCCTCCTACAATGAGCAGTTCTTC; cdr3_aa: CASRLLAGSSYNEQFF
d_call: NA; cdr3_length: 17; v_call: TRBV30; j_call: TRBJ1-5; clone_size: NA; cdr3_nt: TGTGCCTGGAGCGCGCATCGGGGAGCAGGTAGCAATCAGCCCCAGCATTTT; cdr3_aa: CAWSAHRGAGSNQPQHF
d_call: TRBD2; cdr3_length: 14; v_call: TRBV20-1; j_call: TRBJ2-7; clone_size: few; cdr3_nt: TGCAGTGCTCCGCTAGCGGGGGTCTCCTACGAGCAGTACTTC; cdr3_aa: CSAPLAGVSYEQYF
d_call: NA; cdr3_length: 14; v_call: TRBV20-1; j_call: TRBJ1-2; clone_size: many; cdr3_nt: TGCAGTGCTAGCTCCTCAGACTACGCAAGGGGCTACACCTTC; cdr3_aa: CSASSSDYARGYTF
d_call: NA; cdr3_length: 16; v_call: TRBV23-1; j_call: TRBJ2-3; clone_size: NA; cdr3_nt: TGCGCCAGCAGTCAATCGGGCGACAATTGCACAGATACGCAGTATTTT; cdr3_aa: CASSQSGDNCTDTQYF
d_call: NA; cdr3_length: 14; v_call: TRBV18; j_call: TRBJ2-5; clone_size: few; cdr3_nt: TGTGCCAGCTCACCTACCACATACCAAGAGACCCAGTACTTC; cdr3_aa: CASSPTTYQETQYF
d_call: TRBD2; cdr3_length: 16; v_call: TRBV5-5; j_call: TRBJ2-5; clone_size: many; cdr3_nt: TGTGCCAGCAGCTTCTCCAGCGGGAGTTACCAAGAGACCCAGTACTTC; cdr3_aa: CASSFSSGSYQETQYF
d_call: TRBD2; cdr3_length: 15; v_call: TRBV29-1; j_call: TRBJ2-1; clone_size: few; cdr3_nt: TGCAGCGTTGTTGTACTAGCGGGATTCGGGAATGAGCAGTTCTTC; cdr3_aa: CSVVVLAGFGNEQFF
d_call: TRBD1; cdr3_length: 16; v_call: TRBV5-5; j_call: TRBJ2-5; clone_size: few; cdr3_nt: TGTGCCAGCGGACTCGGGACAGGGCGTTTTGTGGAGACCCAGTACTTC; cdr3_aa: CASGLGTGRFVETQYF
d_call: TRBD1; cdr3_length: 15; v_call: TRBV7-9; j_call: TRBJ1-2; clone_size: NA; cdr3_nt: TGTGCCAGCAGCTTAACCCTAGGACAGGGTCCAGGCTACACCTTC; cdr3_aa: CASSLTLGQGPGYTF
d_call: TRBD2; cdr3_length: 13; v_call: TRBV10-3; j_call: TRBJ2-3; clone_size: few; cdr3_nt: TGTGCCATCAGTGTAGGGGACTACGATACGCAGTATTTT; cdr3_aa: CAISVGDYDTQYF
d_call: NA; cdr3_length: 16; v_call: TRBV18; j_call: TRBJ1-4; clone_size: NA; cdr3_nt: TGTGCCAGCTCACCACTAGGACAGACCATTAATGAAAAACTGTTTTTT; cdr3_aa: CASSPLGQTINEKLFF
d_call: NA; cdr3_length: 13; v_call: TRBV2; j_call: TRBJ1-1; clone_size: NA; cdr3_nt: TGTGCCAGCGGACTGATTACGGACACTGAAGCTTTCTTT; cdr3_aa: CASGLITDTEAFF
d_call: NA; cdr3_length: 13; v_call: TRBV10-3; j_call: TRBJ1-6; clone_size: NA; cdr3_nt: TGTGCCATGGCAGGGAGTTCAAATTCACCCCTCCACTTT; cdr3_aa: CAMAGSSNSPLHF
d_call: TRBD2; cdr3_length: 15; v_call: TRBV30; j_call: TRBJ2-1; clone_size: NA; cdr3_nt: TGTGCCTGGAGCTCCCTAGCGGGTGGCTACAATGAGCAGTTCTTC; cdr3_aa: CAWSSLAGGYNEQFF
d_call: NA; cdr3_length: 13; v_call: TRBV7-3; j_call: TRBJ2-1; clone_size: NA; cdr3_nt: TGTGCCAGCAGCTCAGGTTTGATGAATGAGCAGTTCTTC; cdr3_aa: CASSSGLMNEQFF
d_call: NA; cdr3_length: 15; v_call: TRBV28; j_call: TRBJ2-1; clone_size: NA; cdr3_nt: TGTGCCAGCAGTTTAGGTGCTACTTACTACAATGAGCAGTTCTTC; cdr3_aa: CASSLGATYYNEQFF
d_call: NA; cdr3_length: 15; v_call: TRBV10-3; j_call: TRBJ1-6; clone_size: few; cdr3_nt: TGTGCCACGGATCCGGGGCGCCATGGGGGTTCACCCCTCCACTTT; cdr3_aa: CATDPGRHGGSPLHF
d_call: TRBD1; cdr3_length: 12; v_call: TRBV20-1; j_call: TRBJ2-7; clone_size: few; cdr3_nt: TGCAGCGTTGGACAGGGGTCCTACGAGCAGTACTTC; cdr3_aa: CSVGQGSYEQYF
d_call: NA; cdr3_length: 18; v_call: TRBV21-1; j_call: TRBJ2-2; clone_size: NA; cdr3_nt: TGTGCCAGCAGCAAAGGATTCGCGACTAGCGGGAGCACCGGGGAGCTGTTTTTT; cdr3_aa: CASSKGFATSGSTGELFF
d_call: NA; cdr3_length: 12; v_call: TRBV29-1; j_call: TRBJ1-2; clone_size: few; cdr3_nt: TGCAGCGTTGCACAGGGCCCCTATGGCTACACCTTC; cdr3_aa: CSVAQGPYGYTF
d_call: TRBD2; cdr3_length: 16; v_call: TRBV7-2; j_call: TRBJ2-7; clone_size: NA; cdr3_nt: TGTGCCAGCAGCTTTGCCGGGACTAGCGGCCCCTACGAGCAGTACTTC; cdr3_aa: CASSFAGTSGPYEQYF
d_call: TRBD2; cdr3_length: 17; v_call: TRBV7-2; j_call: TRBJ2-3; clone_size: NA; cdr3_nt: TGTGCCAGCAGCTCCATCGGGACTAGCGGGATCACAGATACGCAGTATTTT; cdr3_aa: CASSSIGTSGITDTQYF
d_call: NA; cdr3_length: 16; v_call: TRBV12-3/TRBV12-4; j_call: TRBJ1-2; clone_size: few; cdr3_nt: TGTGCCAGCAGTCCACCCGCCGGGGGAGAAGGTTATGGCTACACCTTC; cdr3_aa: CASSPPAGGEGYGYTF